Listed below are T cell receptor beta chains from one sample, sequenced in a study of Siglec-9 on CD8 T cells in melanoma. Repertoires were generated with immunoSEQ multiplex PCR, while TCRdb's copy carries only in-frame clones and drops some. This table has 30,000 or so clones, 80% appearing once. Material: Siglec-9- CD8+ T cells sorted from blood. All receptors come from a human donor in good health. Each CDR3 is given with its conserved first and last residue. D genes are given only for firm matches. Rows may omit the clone size; those that give it use once, few, many or a size class.

TRBV2	TRBJ2-1	NA	NA	TGTGCCAGCAGGCTTGTCGTAACAGGGAGCTCCTACAATGAGCAGTTCTTC	CASRLVVTGSSYNEQFF
TRBV28	TRBJ1-3	once	NA	TGTGCCAGCAGTCCCCGCCCCCAGCTTTCTGGAAACACCATATATTTT	CASSPRPQLSGNTIYF
TRBV5-1	TRBJ1-2	NA	NA	TGCGCCAGCAGCTTAACCGACGACCTTCGATATGGCTACACCTTC	CASSLTDDLRYGYTF
TRBV9	TRBJ1-1	NA	TRBD1	TGTGCCAGCAGCGTAGTACAGACAGGGATCTCTGAAGCTTTCTTT	CASSVVQTGISEAFF
TRBV27	TRBJ1-1	NA	NA	TGTGCCAGCAGTTTAGCGGGACCTGCGAACACTGAAGCTTTCTTT	CASSLAGPANTEAFF
TRBV5-6	TRBJ1-1	NA	NA	TGTGCCAGCAGCCCGTACGAGGACAGTTGGGCTTTCTTT	CASSPYEDSWAFF
TRBV27	TRBJ2-6	NA	NA	TGTGCCAGCAGTTTGCCACGGAGGACTGGGGCCAACGTCCTGACTTTC	CASSLPRRTGANVLTF
TRBV7-8	TRBJ1-5	NA	NA	TGTGCCAGCAGCTTAACTCGAGGGTCCCCCCTTTGGCCCCAGCATTTT	CASSLTRGSPLWPQHF
TRBV4-1	TRBJ2-7	NA	TRBD2	TGCGCCAGCAGCCAAGTGCAGCGGGGGGGCATCGACGAGCAGTACTTC	CASSQVQRGGIDEQYF
TRBV7-9	TRBJ2-7	NA	TRBD1	TGTGCCAGCAGCTTACTTGGGACAGGGATTACCTACGAGCAGTACTTC	CASSLLGTGITYEQYF
TRBV5-6	TRBJ2-3	NA	TRBD2	TGTGCCAGCAGCTACACTAGCGAGGGCACAGATACGCAGTATTTT	CASSYTSEGTDTQYF
TRBV2	TRBJ2-2	NA	TRBD1	TGTGCCAGCAACCAGGGACAGGTCCTTCCCGGGGAGCTGTTTTTT	CASNQGQVLPGELFF
TRBV4-1	TRBJ2-7	NA	NA	TGCGCCAGCAGCTCAGGGGCGGCCTACGAGCAGTACTTC	CASSSGAAYEQYF
TRBV27	TRBJ1-1	few	NA	TGTGCCAGCAGCCACCGAGGGAAATACACTGAAGCTTTCTTT	CASSHRGKYTEAFF
TRBV7-9	TRBJ2-7	NA	NA	TGTGCCAGCAGCCGCACTACGACAGGTTTGTGGGAGCAGTACTTC	CASSRTTTGLWEQYF
TRBV27	TRBJ2-7	NA	NA	TGTGCCAGCAGTTTTACGGACAGCCCCTCCTACGAGCAGTACTTC	CASSFTDSPSYEQYF
TRBV4-1	TRBJ2-7	NA	NA	TGCGCCAGCAGCCAAGACGGTAGTCCCACCTACGAGCAGTACTTC	CASSQDGSPTYEQYF
TRBV5-1	TRBJ1-5	few	NA	TGCGCCAGCAGCTTGGCCAGCAATCAGCCCCAGCATTTT	CASSLASNQPQHF
TRBV6-6	TRBJ1-6	NA	NA	TGTGCCAGCAGTCGTGGGACGGCAAATTCACCCCTCCACTTT	CASSRGTANSPLHF
TRBV28	TRBJ1-1	NA	NA	TGTGCCAGCAGGACGATACAGGGATGGAACACTGAAGCTTTCTTT	CASRTIQGWNTEAFF
TRBV9	TRBJ2-7	NA	NA	TGTGCCAGCAGCACCGCGGACTCAACGACCTACGAGCAGTACTTC	CASSTADSTTYEQYF
TRBV27	TRBJ1-1	NA	NA	TGTGCCAGCAGTTTATCGGGGCTGGCGGCCGGGACTGAAGCTTTCTTT	CASSLSGLAAGTEAFF
TRBV13	TRBJ2-1	NA	NA	TGTGCCAGCAGCTTAGGGCGGGGTTCCTACAATGAGCAGTTCTTC	CASSLGRGSYNEQFF
TRBV7-3	TRBJ2-2	NA	NA	TGTGCCAGCAGCTCCATCACAGGGGAGCTGTTTTTT	CASSSITGELFF
TRBV7-6	TRBJ1-2	NA	NA	TGTGCCAGCAAATCCCTCGGAGGCTACACCTTC	CASKSLGGYTF
TRBV28	TRBJ1-6	NA	NA	TGTGCCAGCAGTTTTAGGGGCGGCAATTCACCCCTCCACTTT	CASSFRGGNSPLHF
TRBV19	TRBJ1-1	few	NA	TGTGCCAGTAGTATGCGCACAGTGTTCAAAACTGAAGCTTTCTTT	CASSMRTVFKTEAFF
TRBV27	TRBJ2-7	NA	TRBD2	TGTGCCAGCAGCGCCCTAGGTTACGGGGGGAGCTCCTACGAGCAGTACTTC	CASSALGYGGSSYEQYF